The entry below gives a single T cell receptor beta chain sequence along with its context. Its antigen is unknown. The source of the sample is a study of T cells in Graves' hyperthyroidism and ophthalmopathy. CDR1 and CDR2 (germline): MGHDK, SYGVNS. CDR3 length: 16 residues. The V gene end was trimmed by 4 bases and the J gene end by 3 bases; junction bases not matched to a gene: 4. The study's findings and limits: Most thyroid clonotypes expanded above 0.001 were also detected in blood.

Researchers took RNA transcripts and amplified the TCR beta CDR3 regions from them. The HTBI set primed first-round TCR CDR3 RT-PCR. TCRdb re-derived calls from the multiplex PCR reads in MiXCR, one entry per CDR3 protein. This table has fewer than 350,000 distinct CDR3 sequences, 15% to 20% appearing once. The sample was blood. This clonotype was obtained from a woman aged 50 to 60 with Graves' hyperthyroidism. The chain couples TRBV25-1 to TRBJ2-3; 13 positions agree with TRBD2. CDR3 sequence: CASSVRLAGGTDTQYF. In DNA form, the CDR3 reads TGTGCCAGCAGTGTACGACTAGCGGGAGGTACAGATACGCAGTATTTT.